One T cell receptor beta chain is described in this entry. The sample is drawn from a study of OX40 agonist ivuxolimab in advanced cancers. The CDR3 has 15 residues. Trimming at V came to 4 bases and at J to 3 bases, leaving 6 bases not matched to a gene. Germline-derived CDR1 and CDR2 are MNHNY and SVGAGI (reference sequence). Profiling relied on immunoSEQ multiplex PCR, and the TCRdb table lists in-frame clones only, not all of them. The data contain about 79,000 clones, 90% of them singletons. Material: CD4+ or CD8+ T cells sorted from blood, obtained in a trial of the OX40 agonist ivuxolimab. The genes are TRBV6-6 and TRBJ1-5; 7 bases map to TRBD1. The TCR originated in an adult with an advanced solid tumor such as melanoma, head and neck, liver or kidney cancer. CDR3: CASSSDDRANQPQHF. The DNA of the CDR3 is TGTGCCAGCAGTTCGGACGACAGGGCCAATCAGCCCCAGCATTTT.